These 25 T cell receptor beta chains were sequenced from one sample in a study of OX40 agonist ivuxolimab in advanced cancers. Only in-frame clones appear in the TCRdb table, and some are missing; sequencing was by immunoSEQ multiplex PCR. The top ten hold about 0.31% of the sample, which has 65,000 to 80,000 clones, over 80% seen once. Sequenced here: CD4+ or CD8+ T cells sorted from blood, sampled in a trial of the OX40 agonist ivuxolimab. The receptors come from an adult with an advanced solid tumor such as melanoma, head and neck, liver or kidney cancer.

This clone has a handful of counts. The rearrangement links TRBV2 to TRBJ1-1, with D maybe TRBD1 (6 bases). The V gene lost 1 base and the J gene lost 0 bases, with 15 bases spanning the gap. The CDR3 sequence is 17 residues long. Germline CDR1 and CDR2: SNHLY and FYNNEI. CDR3: CASSEVTINRVNTEAFF. The CDR3 DNA is TGTGCCAGCAGTGAAGTCACCATTAACAGGGTGAACACTGAAGCTTTCTTT.

The chain recombines TRBV19 with TRBJ2-5, with D perhaps matching TRBD2 (6 bases). Between the trimmed V and J ends, which lost 3 bases and 5 bases, there was a span of 13 bases. The CDR3 runs to 14 residues. CDR1 LNHDA and CDR2 SQIVND come from the germline V gene (reference sequence). CDR3: CASSIDGSGETQYF. The CDR3 nucleotides are TGTGCCAGTAGTATTGACGGGAGCGGTGAGACCCAGTACTTC. Together with reference TRBV19 and TRBJ2-5, the CDR3 gives the full variable domain: DGGITQSPKYLFRKEGQNVTLSCEQNLNHDAMYWYRQDPGQGLRLIYYSQIVNDFQKGDIAEGYSVSREKKESFPLTVTSAQKNPTAFYLCASSIDGSGETQYFGPGTRLLVL.

The V and J genes are TRBV7-2 and TRBJ2-2; 9 nucleotides match TRBD2. The CDR3 is 17 amino acids. CDR1 is SGHTA and CDR2 is FQGNSA in the germline V gene. V trimming: 8 bases; J trimming: 0 bases; junction bases outside the gene matches: 10. CDR3 DNA: TGTGCCAGCCGTGGACTAGCGAAGATCACGAACACCGGGGAGCTGTTTTTT. This translates into CASRGLAKITNTGELFF.

The chain employs TRBV19 and TRBJ2-6; 14 bases are a match to TRBD2. Germline loops: CDR1 LNHDA, CDR2 SQIVND (reference sequence). Germline trimming cut 6 bases from V and 3 bases from J; bases unmatched to any gene: 7. The CDR3 runs to 18 residues. This CDR3 is CASSGAGLAGDGANVLTF. In nucleotides, the CDR3 is TGTGCCAGTAGCGGGGCGGGACTAGCGGGAGATGGGGCCAACGTCCTGACTTTC.

The V gene is TRBV28, the J gene TRBJ1-6, with D perhaps TRBD1 (6 bases). The CDR3 is made up of 14 amino acids. CDR1 MDHEN and CDR2 SYDVKM come from the germline V gene. V lost 6 bases and J 6 bases, leaving 12 bases between the germline ends. Written as DNA, the CDR3 is TGTGCCAGCAGCGAGACAGGAGGTAATTCACCCCTCCACTTT. Its translation: CASSETGGNSPLHF.

The chain recombines TRBV4-1 with TRBJ1-1, with TRBD1 as a possible D gene (5 bases). Germline values: CDR1 MGHRA, CDR2 YSYEKL. Trimming took off 0 bases at V and 3 bases at J, with 11 bases between the two ends. CDR3 length equals 15 residues. The CDR3 protein is CASSQEHRRDTEAFF. The CDR3 DNA reads as TGCGCCAGCAGCCAAGAGCACAGGAGGGACACTGAAGCTTTCTTT.

This chain connects TRBV19 to TRBJ1-4; D is unresolved. V shed 2 bases and J shed 7 bases, with 2 bases lying between them. Germline assignment: CDR1 LNHDA and CDR2 SQIVND (reference sequence). The CDR3 has 11 residues. The CDR3 sequence: CASSILEKLFF. The CDR3 DNA is TGTGCCAGTAGTATACTTGAAAAACTGTTTTTT.

This chain joins TRBV7-9 and TRBJ1-3; possibly TRBD1 for D (5 bases). The CDR3 is 13 residues long. With 5 bases removed from V and 2 bases from J, the gap between germline ends came to 7 bases. Germline V gene data show CDR1 as SEHNR and CDR2 as FQNEAQ (reference sequence). This chain's CDR3 is CASSRGTGNTIYF. CDR3 DNA: TGTGCCAGCAGCCGGGGCACTGGAAACACCATATATTTT.

The chain uses TRBV10-1 and TRBJ2-7, with D unclear. This CDR3 has 14 residues. Trimming took off 4 bases at V and 2 bases at J, with 12 bases between the two ends. Looked up from germline, CDR1 is WNHNN and CDR2 is SYGVQD (reference sequence). The CDR3 reads CASSAGGAPYEQYF. The CDR3 DNA reads TGCGCCAGCAGTGCGGGCGGAGCTCCCTACGAGCAGTACTTC.

The chain recombines TRBV21-1 with TRBJ2-1; whether TRBD2, the table's D call, matches the DNA was not checked. TRBV21-1 is a pseudogene. This CDR3 contains 22 residues. The CDR3 loop is CASSKVQRDRESPGLADNEQFF. Written as DNA, the CDR3 is TGTGCCAGCAGCAAAGTACAACGGGACAGGGAATCCCCGGGACTAGCGGACAATGAGCAGTTCTTC.

The chain employs TRBV4-2 and TRBJ2-3; 12 nucleotides line up with TRBD2. The germline V gene encodes CDR1 LGHNA and CDR2 YNFKEQ. The CDR3 has 18 residues. Trimming took 1 base from V and 3 from J; bases not matched to a gene: 8. The chain's CDR3 is CASSQVWELAGGTDTQYF. CDR3 sequence (DNA): TGTGCCAGCAGCCAAGTCTGGGAGCTAGCGGGAGGGACAGATACGCAGTATTTT.

V usage is TRBV25-1 and J usage is TRBJ1-1; 8 bases align to TRBD1. V trimming: 8 bases; J trimming: 0 bases; junction bases outside the gene matches: 2. The CDR3 extends over 13 amino acids. CDR1 and CDR2 (germline): MGHDK, SYGVNS. The CDR3 DNA sequence: TGTGCCAGCCGGGGACAGGTGAACACTGAAGCTTTCTTT. This sequence encodes CASRGQVNTEAFF.

This clone was seen a single time. The chain's CDR3 is CASLPRAGGITGELFF. The DNA for the CDR3 is TGTGCCAGCTTGCCCCGGGCAGGGGGCATAACCGGGGAGCTGTTTTTT. J is TRBJ2-2 and V is TRBV19; 8 bases agree with TRBD1. The CDR3 consists of 16 residues. CDR1 and CDR2 from the germline V gene are LNHDA and SQIVND (reference sequence). Unmatched junction bases numbered 14, after V lost 9 bases and J lost 5 bases.

The chain recombines TRBV9 with TRBJ2-1; 8 bases fit TRBD2. The V and J ends lost 5 bases and 9 bases, in that order; junction bases with no gene match: 7. The CDR3 runs to 13 residues. Germline loops: CDR1 SGDLS, CDR2 YYNGEE. The CDR3 is CASRGAGDGEQFF. As DNA, the CDR3 is TGTGCCAGCAGGGGAGCGGGAGACGGTGAGCAGTTCTTC.

This sequence joins TRBV28 and TRBJ2-7; D is undetermined. Germline lookup yields CDR1 MDHEN and CDR2 SYDVKM. This CDR3 contains 12 residues. The V end was cut by 7 bases, the J end by 3 bases, with 10 bases between. As DNA, the CDR3 is TGTGCCAGCACCACGAAGAGCTACGAGCAGTACTTC. Its protein is CASTTKSYEQYF.

The chain employs TRBV7-9 and TRBJ2-5; either TRBD1 or TRBD2 may fit D (5 bases each). This CDR3 has 14 amino acids. V lost 1 base and J 5 bases, leaving 11 bases between the germline ends. The germline gives CDR1 SEHNR, CDR2 FQNEAQ (reference sequence). For the CDR3, the DNA is TGTGCCAGCAGCTTAGAGCTGGGACGGGAGACCCAGTACTTC. This sequence encodes CASSLELGRETQYF.

The chain carries TRBV9 and TRBJ2-1; 11 positions match TRBD2. Germline V gene data show CDR1 as SGDLS and CDR2 as YYNGEE. The CDR3 consists of 17 residues. V trimming: 3 bases; J trimming: 6 bases; junction bases outside the gene matches: 11. The CDR3, as DNA: TGTGCCAGCAGCGACAAATTACTCGGGACTAGCGGCAATGAGCAGTTCTTC. As protein: CASSDKLLGTSGNEQFF.

The gene calls are TRBV14 and TRBJ2-1; 12 bases agree with TRBD2. The J segment lost 0 bases and the V segment lost 4 bases, leaving 13 bases of the junction unmatched. The CDR3 is 20 residues long. The germline CDR1 and CDR2 sequences are SGHDN and FVKESK. DNA for the CDR3: TGTGCCAGCAGCCGACCCGGGACTAGCGGGTATTGGACCTCCTACAATGAGCAGTTCTTC. Its protein product is CASSRPGTSGYWTSYNEQFF.

This clone was recorded once. The V gene is TRBV6-1, the J gene TRBJ2-1; D is unclear. V was trimmed by 7 bases and J by 4 bases, leaving 14 bases between them. The CDR3 consists of 14 residues. Per germline, CDR1 MNHNS and CDR2 SASEGT. The CDR3 bases are TGTGCCAGCACCGGACCGTTGGGGTACAATGAGCAGTTCTTC. Its translation is CASTGPLGYNEQFF.

This sequence joins TRBV6-5 and TRBJ2-7, with D uncertain. Germline V gene data show CDR1 as MNHEY and CDR2 as SVGAGI. This CDR3 comprises 14 residues. Trimming shortened V by 6 bases and J by 2 bases, and 14 bases separated the two germline ends. The CDR3 DNA reads as TGTGCCAGCAGAACCACCGGGTCCACCTACGAGCAGTACTTC. As protein: CASRTTGSTYEQYF.

The J gene is TRBJ1-3, the V gene TRBV7-8, with a possible D match to TRBD1 (5 bases). This CDR3 contains 17 residues. Trimming shortened V by 1 base and J by 4 bases, and 17 bases separated the two germline ends. CDR1 and CDR2 (germline): SGHVS, FQNEAQ. DNA of the CDR3: TGTGCCAGCAGCTTAGTTCTACAGGCCCTGGGGGGAAACACCATATATTTT. This translates into CASSLVLQALGGNTIYF.

The chain recombines TRBV28 with TRBJ1-5, with 8 bases lining up with TRBD1. The J segment lost 1 base and the V segment lost 5 bases, leaving 4 bases of the junction unmatched. The CDR3 runs to 15 residues. In germline, CDR1 is MDHEN, CDR2 SYDVKM. The CDR3 sequence is CASSRGQESNQPQHF. The CDR3 DNA sequence: TGTGCCAGCAGTCGGGGACAGGAGAGCAATCAGCCCCAGCATTTT.

The chain combines TRBV29-1 with TRBJ1-2, with 8 bases aligning to TRBD1. This CDR3 contains 14 residues. J gave up 2 bases and V 0 bases, and 2 bases lay outside the gene matches. Germline V gives CDR1 SQVTM, CDR2 ANQGSEA. The CDR3 sequence is CSVEDRTGNYGYTF. CDR3 nucleotide sequence: TGCAGCGTTGAAGATCGGACAGGGAACTATGGCTACACCTTC. Full variable domain (rest looked up from reference TRBV29-1 and TRBJ1-2): SAVISQKPSRDICQRGTSLTIQCQVDSQVTMMFWYRQQPGQSLTLIATANQGSEATYESGFVIDKFPISRPNLTFSTLTVSNMSPEDSSIYLCSVEDRTGNYGYTFGSGTRLTVV.

This chain links TRBV9 with TRBJ2-1, with 15 positions matching TRBD2. Germline V CDR1 and CDR2: SGDLS, YYNGEE. There are 19 residues in the CDR3. Trimming cost V 3 bases and J 4 bases; bases outside gene matches: 11. The CDR3 DNA reads as TGTGCCAGCAGCGGAGGACTAGCGGGAGGGCGGCGGGGATACAATGAGCAGTTCTTC. Its translation is CASSGGLAGGRRGYNEQFF. Using reference TRBV9 and TRBJ2-1 for the parts outside the CDR3, the full variable domain is DSGVTQTPKHLITATGQRVTLRCSPRSGDLSVYWYQQSLDQGLQFLIQYYNGEERAKGNILERFSAQQFPDLHSELNLSSLELGDSALYFCASSGGLAGGRRGYNEQFFGPGTRLTVL.

CDR3 sequence: CASSPVFTGTGYNEQFF. In DNA form, the CDR3 reads TGTGCCAGCTCACCAGTTTTTACCGGGACAGGGTACAATGAGCAGTTCTTC. The chain has TRBV18 and TRBJ2-1, with 9 nucleotides matching TRBD1. The CDR3 runs to 17 residues. V shed 2 bases and J 4 bases; nucleotides not matched to a gene: 9. Germline V lookup: CDR1 KGHSH, CDR2 LQKENI.